This T cell receptor beta chain derives from a study of T cell responses to AZD1222 COVID-19 vaccine. Study-wide findings and caveats: Clonal diversity may have been underestimated in mostly white British donors. Epitopes outside B.1.351 and B.1.1.7 mutated regions reportedly drew nearly half of spike TCRs. Spike was spanned by vaccine-associated CD4 TCRs, which were dominant at 160-218 and 743-854.

The CDR3 extends over 15 amino acids. Trimming removed 3 bases from V and 2 bases from J; junction bases left unmatched: 4. Germline-derived CDR1 and CDR2 are SGHRS and YFSETQ. Here immunoSEQ multiplex PCR was the method, and the copy in TCRdb shows in-frame clones only, minus some. Among around 140,000 clones listed, about 90% were seen once. Remarks on this clone: The antigen remains undetermined.

The V gene is TRBV5-1, the J gene TRBJ2-7; 11 nucleotides align to TRBD2. Specimen: peripheral blood, collected 28 days after the second AZD1222 dose. The source of this sequence is an adult who received the AZD1222 COVID-19 vaccine. The CDR3 DNA reads as TGCGCCAGCAGCTCCCGACTAGCGGGGCCCTACGAGCAGTACTTC. Amino acid sequence: CASSSRLAGPYEQYF.